A selection of T cell receptor beta chains follows, all from one sample in a study of Graves' ophthalmopathy and Graves' hyperthyroidism. TCRdb itself ran the multiplex PCR reads through MiXCR, one entry per CDR3 protein. The sample yields hundreds of thousands of distinct CDR3 sequences, about two fifths seen once. The sequenced sample consisted of peripheral blood. The receptors here all came from an adult man with Graves' ophthalmopathy. Each CDR3 is given with its conserved first and last residue. D genes are given only for firm matches. For some rows the clone size is stated as once, few or many, or as a class when expanded; others skip it.

clone size: once
D gene: NA
V gene: TRBV5-4
J gene: TRBJ2-5
CDR3 protein: CASSPYGGETQYF
CDR3 DNA: TGTGCCAGCAGCCCTTACGGCGGAGAGACCCAGTACTTC

clone size: NA
D gene: TRBD1
V gene: TRBV24-1
J gene: TRBJ1-6
CDR3 protein: CATSDLRDRDNSPLHF
CDR3 DNA: TGTGCCACCAGTGATCTCAGGGACAGGGATAATTCACCCCTCCACTTT

clone size: many
D gene: TRBD1
V gene: TRBV7-7
J gene: TRBJ2-5
CDR3 protein: CASSLGTGGQETQYF
CDR3 DNA: TGTGCCAGCAGCTTAGGGACAGGGGGCCAAGAGACCCAGTACTTC

clone size: many
D gene: TRBD1
V gene: TRBV10-3
J gene: TRBJ1-2
CDR3 protein: CAITGQGSGYTF
CDR3 DNA: TGTGCCATCACCGGACAGGGTTCTGGCTACACCTTC

clone size: NA
D gene: TRBD1
V gene: TRBV20-1
J gene: TRBJ2-5
CDR3 protein: CSAVTGVETQYF
CDR3 DNA: TGCAGTGCTGTGACAGGGGTAGAGACCCAGTACTTC

clone size: few
D gene: NA
V gene: TRBV9
J gene: TRBJ2-7
CDR3 protein: CASSQGGGPSYEQYF
CDR3 DNA: TGTGCCAGCAGCCAAGGGGGGGGTCCCTCCTACGAGCAGTACTTC

clone size: NA
D gene: NA
V gene: TRBV10-3
J gene: TRBJ1-2
CDR3 protein: CAIGGLGVGGYTF
CDR3 DNA: TGTGCCATCGGCGGCTTAGGGGTTGGTGGCTACACCTTC

clone size: many
D gene: NA
V gene: TRBV12-3/TRBV12-4
J gene: TRBJ1-1
CDR3 protein: CASSRQRRTEAFF
CDR3 DNA: TGTGCCAGCAGCAGACAGCGACGGACTGAAGCTTTCTTT

clone size: many
D gene: NA
V gene: TRBV20-1
J gene: TRBJ2-7
CDR3 protein: CSVTYPENYEQYF
CDR3 DNA: TGCAGTGTCACCTACCCAGAGAACTACGAGCAGTACTTC

clone size: NA
D gene: NA
V gene: TRBV29-1
J gene: TRBJ1-2
CDR3 protein: CSSLGTTNYGYTF
CDR3 DNA: TGCAGCAGCCTCGGGACAACTAACTATGGCTACACCTTC

clone size: NA
D gene: NA
V gene: TRBV2
J gene: TRBJ2-7
CDR3 protein: CASSEDRLGQYF
CDR3 DNA: TGTGCCAGCAGTGAGGACAGACTGGGGCAGTACTTC

clone size: NA
D gene: NA
V gene: TRBV11-1
J gene: TRBJ1-1
CDR3 protein: CASSLWGGAEAFF
CDR3 DNA: TGTGCCAGCAGCCTTTGGGGAGGTGCTGAAGCTTTCTTT

clone size: NA
D gene: NA
V gene: TRBV25-1
J gene: TRBJ1-5
CDR3 protein: CASSESRSGNNQPQHF
CDR3 DNA: TGTGCCAGCAGTGAAAGTAGGTCCGGAAACAATCAGCCCCAGCATTTT

clone size: few
D gene: TRBD2
V gene: TRBV7-9
J gene: TRBJ2-1
CDR3 protein: CASRRSGSGSYNEQFF
CDR3 DNA: TGTGCCAGCAGGAGGAGCGGGAGCGGCTCCTACAATGAGCAGTTCTTC

clone size: NA
D gene: NA
V gene: TRBV24-1
J gene: TRBJ1-1
CDR3 protein: CATSDPLRSSEAFF
CDR3 DNA: TGTGCCACCAGTGATCCATTACGTTCGAGTGAAGCTTTCTTT

clone size: NA
D gene: NA
V gene: TRBV7-3
J gene: TRBJ2-3
CDR3 protein: CASSPWGSDTQYF
CDR3 DNA: TGTGCCAGCAGCCCATGGGGCTCAGATACGCAGTATTTT

clone size: NA
D gene: NA
V gene: TRBV29-1
J gene: TRBJ1-4
CDR3 protein: CSPSGGANEKLFF
CDR3 DNA: TGCAGCCCAAGCGGGGGTGCTAATGAAAAACTGTTTTTT

clone size: many
D gene: NA
V gene: TRBV14
J gene: TRBJ1-3
CDR3 protein: CASSQGDLSFSGNTIYF
CDR3 DNA: TGTGCCAGCAGCCAAGGTGACCTATCCTTCTCTGGAAACACCATATATTTT

clone size: many
D gene: NA
V gene: TRBV11-2
J gene: TRBJ1-5
CDR3 protein: CASSNPTGPQHF
CDR3 DNA: TGTGCCAGCTCTAACCCGACTGGTCCCCAGCATTTT

clone size: NA
D gene: NA
V gene: TRBV3-1
J gene: TRBJ1-2
CDR3 protein: CASSPGQPSYGGYGYTF
CDR3 DNA: TGTGCCAGCAGCCCCGGACAGCCGAGCTACGGAGGCTATGGCTACACCTTC

clone size: NA
D gene: TRBD1
V gene: TRBV10-3
J gene: TRBJ2-7
CDR3 protein: CAISDGTGGDEQYF
CDR3 DNA: TGTGCCATCAGTGACGGGACAGGGGGGGACGAGCAGTACTTC

clone size: NA
D gene: NA
V gene: TRBV25-1
J gene: TRBJ1-2
CDR3 protein: CASSVTEGYTF
CDR3 DNA: TGTGCCAGCAGTGTAACGGAAGGCTACACCTTC

clone size: few
D gene: NA
V gene: TRBV29-1
J gene: TRBJ2-3
CDR3 protein: CSVGQITDTQYF
CDR3 DNA: TGCAGCGTTGGACAGATCACAGATACGCAGTATTTT

clone size: NA
D gene: NA
V gene: TRBV7-9
J gene: TRBJ1-2
CDR3 protein: CASSLDRGTSGHTF
CDR3 DNA: TGTGCCAGCAGCTTAGACCGCGGGACTAGCGGACACACCTTC

clone size: many
D gene: NA
V gene: TRBV5-6
J gene: TRBJ1-5
CDR3 protein: CASRRTLAGPQHF
CDR3 DNA: TGTGCCAGCAGACGGACATTGGCGGGGCCCCAGCATTTT

clone size: few
D gene: NA
V gene: TRBV30
J gene: TRBJ1-1
CDR3 protein: CAWSSGRHTEAFF
CDR3 DNA: TGTGCCTGGAGTTCGGGAAGACACACTGAAGCTTTCTTT

clone size: NA
D gene: TRBD2
V gene: TRBV7-9
J gene: TRBJ2-7
CDR3 protein: CASSFGGGVYEQYF
CDR3 DNA: TGTGCCAGCAGCTTCGGGGGAGGGGTCTACGAGCAGTACTTC

clone size: NA
D gene: NA
V gene: TRBV5-1
J gene: TRBJ1-6
CDR3 protein: CASSSGFYNSPLHF
CDR3 DNA: TGCGCCAGCAGCTCGGGGTTCTATAATTCACCCCTCCACTTT

clone size: NA
D gene: TRBD1
V gene: TRBV25-1
J gene: TRBJ1-1
CDR3 protein: CASSARDNRGAFF
CDR3 DNA: TGTGCCAGCAGTGCTAGAGATAACAGGGGAGCTTTCTTT

clone size: NA
D gene: NA
V gene: TRBV5-1
J gene: TRBJ2-6
CDR3 protein: CASSYGDTNVLTF
CDR3 DNA: TGCGCCAGCAGCTATGGGGATACCAACGTCCTGACTTTC

clone size: many
D gene: TRBD1
V gene: TRBV12-3/TRBV12-4
J gene: TRBJ2-5
CDR3 protein: CASSLRTGAQETQYF
CDR3 DNA: TGTGCCAGCAGTTTGAGGACAGGGGCCCAAGAGACCCAGTACTTC

clone size: many
D gene: NA
V gene: TRBV5-5
J gene: TRBJ1-5
CDR3 protein: CASSIRDNNQPQHF
CDR3 DNA: TGTGCCAGCAGCATCCGGGACAACAATCAGCCCCAGCATTTT

clone size: many
D gene: NA
V gene: TRBV4-1
J gene: TRBJ1-2
CDR3 protein: CASSPRTGVLGYGYTF
CDR3 DNA: TGCGCCAGCAGCCCCAGGACGGGCGTTCTAGGATATGGCTACACCTTC

clone size: NA
D gene: NA
V gene: TRBV12-5
J gene: TRBJ2-7
CDR3 protein: CASGLVLGVEYEQYF
CDR3 DNA: TGTGCTAGTGGTTTGGTATTGGGGGTTGAATACGAGCAGTACTTC

clone size: many
D gene: TRBD1
V gene: TRBV7-9
J gene: TRBJ1-5
CDR3 protein: CASTTDRAQPQHF
CDR3 DNA: TGTGCCAGCACTACGGACAGGGCGCAGCCCCAGCATTTT

clone size: NA
D gene: NA
V gene: TRBV7-3
J gene: TRBJ1-2
CDR3 protein: CASSTGTSGAGYTF
CDR3 DNA: TGTGCCAGCAGCACAGGGACTAGCGGGGCCGGCTACACCTTC

clone size: many
D gene: NA
V gene: TRBV7-3
J gene: TRBJ1-2
CDR3 protein: CASSLGPDMTGYTF
CDR3 DNA: TGTGCCAGCAGCTTAGGGCCCGACATGACTGGCTACACCTTC

clone size: many
D gene: NA
V gene: TRBV10-3
J gene: TRBJ1-4
CDR3 protein: CAISEGYNEKLFF
CDR3 DNA: TGTGCCATCAGTGAGGGGTATAATGAAAAACTGTTTTTT

clone size: NA
D gene: NA
V gene: TRBV29-1
J gene: TRBJ1-2
CDR3 protein: CSSTTGYGYTF
CDR3 DNA: TGCAGCAGCACGACGGGCTATGGCTACACCTTC

clone size: NA
D gene: TRBD1
V gene: TRBV12-3/TRBV12-4
J gene: TRBJ1-3
CDR3 protein: CASRPDRAGNTIYF
CDR3 DNA: TGTGCCAGCAGGCCTGACAGGGCTGGAAACACCATATATTTT

clone size: many
D gene: NA
V gene: TRBV20-1
J gene: TRBJ1-5
CDR3 protein: CSAVPALRSNQPQHF
CDR3 DNA: TGCAGTGCCGTCCCTGCTCTGAGGAGCAATCAGCCCCAGCATTTT

clone size: few
D gene: TRBD2
V gene: TRBV9
J gene: TRBJ2-2
CDR3 protein: CASSVELTGGRNGELFF
CDR3 DNA: TGTGCCAGCAGCGTGGAGTTGACGGGGGGGCGTAACGGGGAGCTGTTTTTT

clone size: NA
D gene: NA
V gene: TRBV7-2
J gene: TRBJ2-5
CDR3 protein: CASSSLATGETQYF
CDR3 DNA: TGTGCCAGCAGCTCCCTAGCAACCGGGGAGACCCAGTACTTC

clone size: few
D gene: NA
V gene: TRBV20-1
J gene: TRBJ2-7
CDR3 protein: CSARDQIGANYEQYF
CDR3 DNA: TGCAGTGCTAGAGATCAGATCGGGGCAAACTACGAGCAGTACTTC

clone size: many
D gene: NA
V gene: TRBV5-4
J gene: TRBJ1-5
CDR3 protein: CASSLAGDTNQPQHF
CDR3 DNA: TGTGCCAGCAGCTTGGCCGGGGACACCAATCAGCCCCAGCATTTT

clone size: NA
D gene: TRBD2
V gene: TRBV7-9
J gene: TRBJ2-2
CDR3 protein: CASRGTSGSLTGELFF
CDR3 DNA: TGTGCCAGCCGAGGGACTAGCGGGAGTTTGACCGGGGAGCTGTTTTTT

clone size: many
D gene: TRBD1
V gene: TRBV4-2
J gene: TRBJ2-7
CDR3 protein: CASSQAGGEQYF
CDR3 DNA: TGTGCCAGCAGCCAAGCAGGGGGCGAGCAGTACTTC

clone size: once
D gene: NA
V gene: TRBV12-3/TRBV12-4
J gene: TRBJ2-5
CDR3 protein: CASSLEVRGTQYF
CDR3 DNA: TGTGCCAGCAGTTTAGAAGTGAGGGGGACCCAGTACTTC

clone size: NA
D gene: NA
V gene: TRBV6-6
J gene: TRBJ1-2
CDR3 protein: CASGREGRADGYTF
CDR3 DNA: TGTGCCAGCGGTCGGGAGGGCAGGGCGGATGGCTACACCTTC